This T cell receptor beta chain was found in a study of beta chain features in type 1 diabetes. Overall study findings and caveats: The VDJ junctions of type 1 diabetes patients carried fewer insertions and more deletions. Type 1 diabetes patients showed a moderate but significant shortening of TCRB CDR3s in all four CD4+ subsets.

The authors reverse transcribed all of the isolated RNA, so sequencing captured expressed TCRB transcripts. Profiled with immunoSEQ multiplex PCR; TCRdb holds only in-frame clones, not every one. The table shows around 600,000 clones, with around 12% occurring only once. Germline lookup yields CDR1 MNHNS and CDR2 SASEGT. CDR3 length: 15 residues. With 1 base clipped from V and 8 bases from J, the junction kept 6 bases outside the gene matches. As to this clone: What it binds is unknown.

The specimen was naive CD4+ T cells from blood. The receptor was isolated from a man aged 25 to 40 with type 1 diabetes. This chain uses TRBV6-1 with TRBJ2-1, with 9 bases matching TRBD2. CDR3 protein: CASSEGGGGAYEQFF. CDR3 DNA: TGTGCCAGCAGTGAAGGCGGCGGGGGGGCCTATGAGCAGTTCTTC.